The T cell receptor (beta chain) under discussion was sequenced for a study of T cell repertoires in cytomegalovirus infection. Study information: Carrying CMV and the relevant HLA type showed in public TCR beta signatures.

Notes on this clonotype: The antigen is not known.

TCRdb reprocessed the reads with MiXCR, giving one entry per CDR3 protein. The table lists nearly 450,000 distinct CDR3 sequences, roughly 30% of them singletons. Study-level results: Cumulative public TCR beta family frequency identified CMV carriers with the relevant HLA. HLA-C-restricted CMV clonotypes gave the most frequent clonotype in two of eight donors.

The CDR3 spans 12 residues. The germline gives CDR1 ENHRY, CDR2 SYGVKD. The receptor comes from a human donor in good health (CMV status not recorded). Some clones in this sample may be carry-over from other donors' samples. The sequencing sample was made of PBMCs. This chain links TRBV10-3 with TRBJ1-1; D remains ambiguous. DNA of the CDR3: TGTGCTAGTGGTTTGGGAAACACTGAAGCTTTCTTT. Translated, it gives CASGLGNTEAFF.